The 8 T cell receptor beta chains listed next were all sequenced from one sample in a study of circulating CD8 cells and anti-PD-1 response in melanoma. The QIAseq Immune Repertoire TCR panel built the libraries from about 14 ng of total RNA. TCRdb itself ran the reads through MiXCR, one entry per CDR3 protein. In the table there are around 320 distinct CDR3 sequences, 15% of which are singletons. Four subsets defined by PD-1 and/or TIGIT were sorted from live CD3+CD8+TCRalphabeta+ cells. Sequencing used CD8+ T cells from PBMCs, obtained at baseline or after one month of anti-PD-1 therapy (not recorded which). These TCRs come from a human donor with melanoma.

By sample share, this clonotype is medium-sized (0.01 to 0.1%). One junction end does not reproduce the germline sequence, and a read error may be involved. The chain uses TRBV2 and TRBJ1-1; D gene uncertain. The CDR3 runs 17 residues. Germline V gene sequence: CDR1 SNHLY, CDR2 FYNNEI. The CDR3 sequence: CASSGLRTRTMNTEALF. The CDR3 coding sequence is TGTGCCAGCAGTGGCCTCCGGACCCGGACCATGAACACTGAAGCTCTCTTT.

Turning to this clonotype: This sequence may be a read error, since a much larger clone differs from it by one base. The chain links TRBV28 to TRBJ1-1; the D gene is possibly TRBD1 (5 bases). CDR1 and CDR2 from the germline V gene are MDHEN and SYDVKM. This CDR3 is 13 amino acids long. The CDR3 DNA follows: TGTGCCAGCGCCGCCGGGCCGGGGACTGAAGCTCGCTTT. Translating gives CASAAGPGTEARF.

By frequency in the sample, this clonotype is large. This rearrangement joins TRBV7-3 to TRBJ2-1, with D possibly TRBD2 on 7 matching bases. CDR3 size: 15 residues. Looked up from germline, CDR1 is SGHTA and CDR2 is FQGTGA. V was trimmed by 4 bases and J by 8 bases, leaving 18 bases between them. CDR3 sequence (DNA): TGTGCCAGCAGCTCATCCGGAGGAGGGGGGGATGAGCAGTTCTTC. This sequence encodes CASSSSGGGGDEQFF.

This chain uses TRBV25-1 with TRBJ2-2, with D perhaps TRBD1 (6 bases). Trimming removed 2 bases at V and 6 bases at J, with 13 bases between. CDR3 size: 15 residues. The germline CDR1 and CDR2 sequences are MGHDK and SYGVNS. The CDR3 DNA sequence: TGTGCCAGCAGTGAAGGCTCAGGGGAGCCCGGGGAGCTGTTTTTT. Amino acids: CASSEGSGEPGELFF.

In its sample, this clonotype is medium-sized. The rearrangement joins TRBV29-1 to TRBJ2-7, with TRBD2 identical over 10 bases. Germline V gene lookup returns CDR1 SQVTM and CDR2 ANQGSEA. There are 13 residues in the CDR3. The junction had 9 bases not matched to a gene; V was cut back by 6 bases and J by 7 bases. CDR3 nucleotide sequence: TGCAGCGTCATTAGCGGGAGGTCAGGGGAGCAGTACTTC. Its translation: CSVISGRSGEQYF.

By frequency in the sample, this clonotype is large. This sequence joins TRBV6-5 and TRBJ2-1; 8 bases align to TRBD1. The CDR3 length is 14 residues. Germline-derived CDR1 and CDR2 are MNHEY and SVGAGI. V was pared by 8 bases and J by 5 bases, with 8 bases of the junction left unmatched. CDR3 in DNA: TGTGCCAGCTCTGAGACAGGGGAAAACAATGAGCAGTTCTTC. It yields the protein CASSETGENNEQFF.

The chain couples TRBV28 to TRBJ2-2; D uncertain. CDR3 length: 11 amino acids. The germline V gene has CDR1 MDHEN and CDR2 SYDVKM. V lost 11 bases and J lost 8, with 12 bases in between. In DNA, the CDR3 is TGTGCCCATAAGGCCGAGGGGGAGCTGTTTTTT. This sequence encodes CAHKAEGELFF.

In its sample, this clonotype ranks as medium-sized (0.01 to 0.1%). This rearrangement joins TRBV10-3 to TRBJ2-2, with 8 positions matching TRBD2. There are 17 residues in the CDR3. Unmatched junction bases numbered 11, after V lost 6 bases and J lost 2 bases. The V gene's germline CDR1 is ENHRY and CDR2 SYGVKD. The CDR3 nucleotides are TGTGCCATCAGGGCAGTGGACGGGGGGGCTAACACCGGGGAGCTGTTTTTT. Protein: CAIRAVDGGANTGELFF.